This T cell receptor (beta chain) was profiled in a study of neurological immune-mediated disorders. PBMCs stored at -80 C, 2 million in total, were the source of the unsorted libraries. Each TCR transcript was tagged with a 10-nucleotide random UMI during 5'RACE. TCRdb re-derived calls from the 5' RACE reads in MiXCR, one entry per CDR3 protein. The sample has under 90,000 distinct CDR3 sequences, roughly 3.5% seen once; the top ten hold less than 3.5%. Ten or more counts support this clonotype. V dropped 5 bases and J dropped 8; count of bases not matched to a gene: 8. This CDR3 has 15 residues. The chain couples TRBV12-3 or TRBV12-4 to TRBJ2-1; 11 bases fit TRBD2. The sequence was obtained from a woman between 50 and 59 years old with multiple sclerosis. The sample was PBMCs. This chain's CDR3 is CASSPELAGAHEQFF. CDR3 DNA sequence: TGTGCCAGCAGTCCTGAACTAGCGGGGGCCCATGAGCAGTTCTTC.